Sequencing of this TCR beta chain was carried out in a study of patients and donors after allogeneic stem cell transplantation. TCRdb reprocessed the RT-PCR reads with MiXCR, giving one entry per CDR3 protein. The sample carries 70,000 or so distinct CDR3 sequences, around 27% recorded once. Losses at the gene ends were 1 base for V and 4 bases for J; bases not matched to a gene: 5. The CDR3 covers 16 residues. From germline, CDR1 is LGHDT and CDR2 YNNKEL (reference sequence). The receptor's source is a human donor who was either an allogeneic HSCT recipient or a stem cell or donor lymphocyte infusion donor (not recorded which). It is not recorded whose cells these are; they may come from a transplant donor. The V call is TRBV3-1, the J call TRBJ2-5; TRBD2 aligns across 11 bases. Material for sequencing was blood, either unsorted or a sorted T cell fraction (not recorded which). CDR3 DNA sequence: TGTGCCAGCAGCCAAGGACTAGCGGGGATCGGAGAGACCCAGTACTTC. Its translation: CASSQGLAGIGETQYF.